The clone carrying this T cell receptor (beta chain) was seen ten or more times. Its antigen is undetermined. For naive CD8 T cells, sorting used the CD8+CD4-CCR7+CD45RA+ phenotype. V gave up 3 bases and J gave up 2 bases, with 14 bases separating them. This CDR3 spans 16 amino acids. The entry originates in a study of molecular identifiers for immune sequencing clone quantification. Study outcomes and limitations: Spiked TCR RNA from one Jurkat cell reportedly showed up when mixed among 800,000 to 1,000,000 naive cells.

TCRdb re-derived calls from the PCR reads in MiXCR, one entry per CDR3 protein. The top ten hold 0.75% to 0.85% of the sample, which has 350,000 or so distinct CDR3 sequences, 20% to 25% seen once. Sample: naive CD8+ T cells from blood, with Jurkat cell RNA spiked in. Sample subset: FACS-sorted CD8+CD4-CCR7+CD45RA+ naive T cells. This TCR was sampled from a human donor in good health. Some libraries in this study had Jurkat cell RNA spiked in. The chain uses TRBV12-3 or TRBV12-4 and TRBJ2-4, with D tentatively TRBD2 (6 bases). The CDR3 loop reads CASSFVGGWTKNIQYF. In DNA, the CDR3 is TGTGCCAGCAGTTTCGTGGGAGGCTGGACCAAAAACATTCAGTACTTC.